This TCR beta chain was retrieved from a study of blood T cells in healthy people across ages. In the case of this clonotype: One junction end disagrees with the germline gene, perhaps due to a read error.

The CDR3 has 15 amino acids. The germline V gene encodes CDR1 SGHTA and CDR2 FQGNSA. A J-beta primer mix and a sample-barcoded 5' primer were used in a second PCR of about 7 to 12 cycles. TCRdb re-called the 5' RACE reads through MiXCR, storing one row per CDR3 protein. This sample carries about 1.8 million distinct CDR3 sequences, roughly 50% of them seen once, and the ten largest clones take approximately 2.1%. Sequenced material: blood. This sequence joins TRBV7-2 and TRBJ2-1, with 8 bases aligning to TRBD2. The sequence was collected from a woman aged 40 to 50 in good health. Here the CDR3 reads CASSSGTSNVGEKFF. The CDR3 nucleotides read TGTGCCAGCAGCTCCGGGACTAGTAATGTCGGTGAGAAGTTCTTC.